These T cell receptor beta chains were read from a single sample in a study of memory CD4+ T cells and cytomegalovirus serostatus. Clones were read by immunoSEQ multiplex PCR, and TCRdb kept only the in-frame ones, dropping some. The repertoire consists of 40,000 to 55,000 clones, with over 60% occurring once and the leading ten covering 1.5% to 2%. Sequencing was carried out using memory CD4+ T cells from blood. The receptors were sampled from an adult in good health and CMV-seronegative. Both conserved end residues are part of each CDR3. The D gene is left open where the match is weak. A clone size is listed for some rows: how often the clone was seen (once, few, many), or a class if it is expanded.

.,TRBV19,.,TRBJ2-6,TGTGCCAGTAGTTTTGACGGCTCTGGGGCCAACGTCCTGACTTTC,CASSFDGSGANVLTF
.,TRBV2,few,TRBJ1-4,TGTGCCAGCAGTGCTGCAGATGGTGAAAAACTGTTTTTT,CASSAADGEKLFF
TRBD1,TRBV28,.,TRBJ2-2,TGTGCCAGCTTCAAAAGGGGGCGTACCGGGGAGCTGTTTTTT,CASFKRGRTGELFF
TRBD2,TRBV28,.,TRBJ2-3,TGTGCCAGCAGTTCCTTAGTAGCGGGACCCGGGGGAGATACGCAGTATTTT,CASSSLVAGPGGDTQYF
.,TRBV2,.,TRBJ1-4,TGTGCCAGCAGTTGGGTGGCTAATGAAAAACTGTTTTTT,CASSWVANEKLFF
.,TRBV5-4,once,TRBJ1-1,TGTGCCAGCAGCTTGGCTGGGGCGGACACTGAAGCTTTCTTT,CASSLAGADTEAFF
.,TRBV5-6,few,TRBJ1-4,TGTGCCAGCAGCTCATACGGCGGGGGTAGTGAAAAACTGTTTTTT,CASSSYGGGSEKLFF
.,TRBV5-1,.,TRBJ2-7,TGCGCCAGCAGCTTGGGCTCGTTGGCTTACGGGCAGTACTTC,CASSLGSLAYGQYF
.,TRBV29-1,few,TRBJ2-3,TGCAGCGTTGGGCCACCTTCTAGCACAGATACGCAGTATTTT,CSVGPPSSTDTQYF
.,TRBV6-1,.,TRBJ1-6,TGTGCCAGCAGTGATGAAGGCTTTACTACCTCACCCCTCCACTTT,CASSDEGFTTSPLHF
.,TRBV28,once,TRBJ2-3,TGTGCCAGCAGTTTACACGGGGGCAACACAGATACGCAGTATTTT,CASSLHGGNTDTQYF
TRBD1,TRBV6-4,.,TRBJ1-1,TGTGCCAGCAGTGAAAGAACAGGGGGGGGAGCTTTCTTT,CASSERTGGGAFF
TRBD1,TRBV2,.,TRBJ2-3,TGTGCCAGCAGGGTAACAGGGGGCACAGATACGCAGTATTTT,CASRVTGGTDTQYF
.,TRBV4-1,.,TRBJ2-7,TGCGCCAGCAGCCAAGATCTGGGGACCTACGAGCAGTACTTC,CASSQDLGTYEQYF
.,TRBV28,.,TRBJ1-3,TGTGCCAGCAGAGACAGCCGGGGAGGAAACACCATATATTTT,CASRDSRGGNTIYF
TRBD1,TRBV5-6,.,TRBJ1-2,TGTGCCAGCTGGGACACGACAGGGTCCCCTGGCTACACCTTC,CASWDTTGSPGYTF
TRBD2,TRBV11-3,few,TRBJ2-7,TGTGCCAGCAGCACGACTAGCGGGGGGCGAAGCTCCTACGAGCAGTACTTC,CASSTTSGGRSSYEQYF
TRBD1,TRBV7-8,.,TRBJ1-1,TGTGCCAGCAGCTTACCCCTGACAGGGGGCACTGAAGCTTTCTTT,CASSLPLTGGTEAFF
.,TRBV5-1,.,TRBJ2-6,TGCGCCAGCAGCTTTGGAGTCGCTGGGGCCAACGTCCTGACTTTC,CASSFGVAGANVLTF
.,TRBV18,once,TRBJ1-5,TGTGCCAGCTCAGGGAATAGCAATCAGCCCCAGCATTTT,CASSGNSNQPQHF
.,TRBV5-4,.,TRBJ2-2,TGTGCCAGCAGCTTGGCGGGGGCCAGGACCGGGGAGCTGTTTTTT,CASSLAGARTGELFF
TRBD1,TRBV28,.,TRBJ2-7,TGTGCCAGCAGCCCCTGGGGGACAGGCAGAGCCTACGAGCAGTACTTC,CASSPWGTGRAYEQYF
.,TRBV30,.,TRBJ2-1,TGTGCCTGGAGGAGTGAGGGTGCCACCAATGAGCAGTTCTTC,CAWRSEGATNEQFF
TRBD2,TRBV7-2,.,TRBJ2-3,TGTGCCACAGCGGGACTAGCAGTAGATACGCAGTATTTT,CATAGLAVDTQYF
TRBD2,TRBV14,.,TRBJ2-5,TGTGCCAGCAGCCAAGGAGCTGGGCGGGGGGTTCAAGAGACCCAGTACTTC,CASSQGAGRGVQETQYF
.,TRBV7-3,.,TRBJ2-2,TGTGCCAGCAGCCCGGAACCCACCGGGGAGCTGTTTTTT,CASSPEPTGELFF
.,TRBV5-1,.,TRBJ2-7,TGCGCCAGCAGCTGGGGAGTGGGGTACGAGCAGTACTTC,CASSWGVGYEQYF
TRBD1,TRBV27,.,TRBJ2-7,TGTGCCAGCAGTCCCGGGACAGGGCAAAGCTCCTACGAGCAGTACTTC,CASSPGTGQSSYEQYF
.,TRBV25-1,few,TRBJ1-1,TGTGCCAGCAGCGACTGGACCGGGGCCACTGAAGCTTTCTTT,CASSDWTGATEAFF
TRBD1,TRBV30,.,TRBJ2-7,TGTGCCTGGAATCCCGGGACAGGGGCCCTACTTGGGGAGCAGTACTTC,CAWNPGTGALLGEQYF
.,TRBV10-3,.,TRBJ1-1,TGTGCCATCAGACAGGACAAAGGGAACACTGAAGCTTTCTTT,CAIRQDKGNTEAFF